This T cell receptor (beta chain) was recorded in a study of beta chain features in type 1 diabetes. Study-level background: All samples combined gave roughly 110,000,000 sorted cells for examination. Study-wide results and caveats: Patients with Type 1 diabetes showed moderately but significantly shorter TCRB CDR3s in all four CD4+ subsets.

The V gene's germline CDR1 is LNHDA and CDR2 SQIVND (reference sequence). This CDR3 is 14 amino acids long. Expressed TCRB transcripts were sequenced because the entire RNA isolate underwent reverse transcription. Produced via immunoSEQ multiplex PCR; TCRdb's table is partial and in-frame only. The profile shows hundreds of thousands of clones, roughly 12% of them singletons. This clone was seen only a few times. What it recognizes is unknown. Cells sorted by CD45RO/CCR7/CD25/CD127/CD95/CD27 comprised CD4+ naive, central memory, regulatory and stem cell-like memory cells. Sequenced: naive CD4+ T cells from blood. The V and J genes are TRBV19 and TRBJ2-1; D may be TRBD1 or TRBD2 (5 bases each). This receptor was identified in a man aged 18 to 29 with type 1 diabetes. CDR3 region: CTRRDLSSYNEQFF. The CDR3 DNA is TGTACCCGTCGGGACCTCAGCTCCTACAATGAGCAGTTCTTC.